This T cell receptor (beta chain) was sequenced during a study of blood T cell repertoires in COVID-19. Allocation to cohorts depended on clinical history reported by the participants. Recovery meant two consecutive negative NP/OP PCR tests, professional clearance, or resolved symptoms. Original analysis: For nucleated cells, counts were estimated from reference gene primer amplification. Libraries were prepared by immunoSEQ multiplex PCR; TCRdb keeps only in-frame clonotypes and omits some of them. For V, J and clone size, that table is used; D and trimming come from the DNA. This table has approximately 280,000 clones, roughly 89% appearing once. The CDR3 totals 16 residues. Trimming removed 2 bases from V and 2 bases from J; junction bases left unmatched: 2. Germline V CDR1 and CDR2: MGHRA, YSYEKL.

This sequence joins TRBV4-1 and TRBJ2-5; 13 bases line up with TRBD2. Sequencing input: PBMCs or T cells enriched from blood (not recorded which). The clonotype originates from a woman aged 55-75 years who had recovered from COVID-19. Here the CDR3 reads CASSQTSGGVQETQYF. The CDR3 nucleotides read TGCGCCAGCAGCCAAACTAGCGGGGGGGTACAAGAGACCCAGTACTTC.